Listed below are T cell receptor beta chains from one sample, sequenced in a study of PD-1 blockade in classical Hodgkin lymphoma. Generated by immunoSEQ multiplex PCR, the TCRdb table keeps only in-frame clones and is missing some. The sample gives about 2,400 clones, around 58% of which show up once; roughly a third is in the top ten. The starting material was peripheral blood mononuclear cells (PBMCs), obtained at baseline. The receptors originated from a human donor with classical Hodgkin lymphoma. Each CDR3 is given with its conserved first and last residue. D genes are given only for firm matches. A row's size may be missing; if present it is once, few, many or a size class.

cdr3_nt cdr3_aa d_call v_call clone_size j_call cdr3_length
TGTGCCAGCAGTCTCGGACTAGGACTCACCGGGGAGCTGTTTTTT CASSLGLGLTGELFF TRBD2 TRBV7-3 NA TRBJ2-2 15
TGTGCCAGCAGCTTAATCGGGGTGGAGTACTCTGGGGCCAACGTCCTGACTTTC CASSLIGVEYSGANVLTF NA TRBV7-8 NA TRBJ2-6 18
TGTGCCAGCTCAGGCGAGGGGACTGAAGCTTTCTTT CASSGEGTEAFF NA TRBV18 NA TRBJ1-1 12
TGCGCCAGCAGCTTCGATCCAGGGGGCGCTGGGGATACGCAGTATTTT CASSFDPGGAGDTQYF TRBD1 TRBV5-1 NA TRBJ2-3 16
TGTGCCAGTAGTACAACCTTGGACAGGGGATACGAGCAGTACTTC CASSTTLDRGYEQYF TRBD1 TRBV19 NA TRBJ2-7 15
TGCAGCGTTCGGGCGGGGCTAGCGGGGGGAACAGATACGCAGTATTTT CSVRAGLAGGTDTQYF TRBD2 TRBV29-1 NA TRBJ2-3 16
TGTGCCAGTCGGAGAGGGGGAAATGGAAACACCATATATTTT CASRRGGNGNTIYF NA TRBV19 NA TRBJ1-3 14
TGCAGCGAAGACAGGGGGCTCGGTGGCTACACCTTC CSEDRGLGGYTF TRBD1 TRBV29-1 NA TRBJ1-2 12
TGTGCCAGCAGTCGCGTCGCTGGGGCCAACGTCCTGACTTTC CASSRVAGANVLTF NA TRBV27 NA TRBJ2-6 14
TGTGCCAGTAGTACCCCGGGACAGGGGGAGGATGGCTACACCTTC CASSTPGQGEDGYTF TRBD1 TRBV19 NA TRBJ1-2 15
TGTGCCAGTAGTATAGCGATTATGGTAATGGAGACCCAGTACTTC CASSIAIMVMETQYF NA TRBV19 few TRBJ2-5 15
TGTGCCAGTAGCCCTTCCCAGGCTCAAAATCAGCCCCAGCATTTT CASSPSQAQNQPQHF NA TRBV19 NA TRBJ1-5 15
TGTGCCAGCAGTTTAGACTACGAGCAGTACTTC CASSLDYEQYF NA TRBV28 NA TRBJ2-7 11
TGCGCCAGCAGCCTTAACGGACAGGCTTTCAATTCACCCCTCCACTTT CASSLNGQAFNSPLHF TRBD1 TRBV4-1 NA TRBJ1-6 16
TGTGCCAGCAGCCACCCGGGGGAGGGCCTCTACGAGCAGTACTTC CASSHPGEGLYEQYF TRBD2 TRBV5-5 NA TRBJ2-7 15
TGTGCCAGTATCGGTCAGGCGCCCTACGAGCAGTACTTC CASIGQAPYEQYF NA TRBV19 NA TRBJ2-7 13
TGTGCCAGTAGTCCCCCTGCAGGGCGAACTGAAGCTTTCTTT CASSPPAGRTEAFF NA TRBV19 NA TRBJ1-1 14
TGTGCCAGCAGCGGGGGCAGTGAGCAGTTCTTC CASSGGSEQFF TRBD2 TRBV10-3 once TRBJ2-1 11
TGTGCCGTCCGGTCCGGCTTAACTGCGAACACCGGGGAGCTGTTTTTT CAVRSGLTANTGELFF NA TRBV28 NA TRBJ2-2 16
TGTGCCTGCGCCGACGGCAAACCTGGCTCCTACGAGCAGTACTTC CACADGKPGSYEQYF NA TRBV28 NA TRBJ2-7 15
TGTGCCAGCAGTTCGAAGGGTTATGTAACCGCCGCTAACTATGGCTACACCTTC CASSSKGYVTAANYGYTF NA TRBV27 NA TRBJ1-2 18
TGTGCCAGCAGCTTATGGGGACGAGACCACAATGAGCAGTTCTTC CASSLWGRDHNEQFF NA TRBV7-9 few TRBJ2-1 15
TGCGCCAGCAGCTTGGCTCGTGGAGGGGCTGGGGCCAACGTCCTGACTTTC CASSLARGGAGANVLTF NA TRBV5-1 few TRBJ2-6 17
TGTGCAGCAGCCCCCGCGGGCGGTCAGGCACACACCATATATTTT CAAAPAGGQAHTIYF NA TRBV7-6 few TRBJ1-3 15
TGTGCCAGTATACCCACTGACAGTTTGTTCGCTGAAGCTTTCTTT CASIPTDSLFAEAFF NA TRBV19 large TRBJ1-1 15
TGTGCCAGCAGCCGACGGGACAAGAACACTGAAGCTTTCTTT CASSRRDKNTEAFF NA TRBV27 NA TRBJ1-1 14
TGCGCCAGCAGCGCACAAAGTCGGGCCAACGTCCTGACTTTC CASSAQSRANVLTF NA TRBV10-1 NA TRBJ2-6 14
TGTGCCAGCAGCGTAGCTACGAGTCGGACAGGTGTTGGTGAGCAGTACTTC CASSVATSRTGVGEQYF TRBD1 TRBV9 once TRBJ2-7 17
TGCGCCAGCCAAAGACAGTATAGCAATCAGCCCCAGCATTTT CASQRQYSNQPQHF NA TRBV10-1 medium-sized TRBJ1-5 14
TGCGCCAGCAGCCAAGAACCCCACGGCACCGGGGAGCTGTTTTTT CASSQEPHGTGELFF NA TRBV4-1 NA TRBJ2-2 15
TGTGCCAGCAGTGAAGGGACAGGGTGGGACGAGCAGTACTTC CASSEGTGWDEQYF TRBD1 TRBV6-1 NA TRBJ2-7 14
TGTGCCAGCAGCCAAAATTCCGGGACTAGTAGAAACGAGCAGTACTTC CASSQNSGTSRNEQYF TRBD2 TRBV4-2 NA TRBJ2-7 16
TGTGCCAGTAGTATAGCAGTTAGCCAGCCCCAGCATTTT CASSIAVSQPQHF NA TRBV19 NA TRBJ1-5 13
TGTGCCAGCAGCCAAGTCGGGGCCGGGGCCAACGTCCTGACTTTC CASSQVGAGANVLTF NA TRBV14 NA TRBJ2-6 15
TGCGCCAGCAGCCAAGATTTACGCCGGTCCTACAATGAGCAGTTCTTC CASSQDLRRSYNEQFF NA TRBV4-3 NA TRBJ2-1 16
TGTGCCAGCAGCTTGCGGGGCAAAAACATTCAGTACTTC CASSLRGKNIQYF NA TRBV5-8 few TRBJ2-4 13
TGTGCCAGTAGTATTAGCGGAGAGACCCAGTACTTC CASSISGETQYF NA TRBV19 NA TRBJ2-5 12
TGTGCCAGTAGTATAAGAGGGAAGGAGACCCAGTACTTC CASSIRGKETQYF NA TRBV19 once TRBJ2-5 13
TGTGCCAGCAGCCTTATACTATCGGGCCTCGCAGATACGCAGTATTTT CASSLILSGLADTQYF NA TRBV7-2 NA TRBJ2-3 16
TGTGCCTCCAGGCCCCAGTACGTAAATTCACCCCTCCACTTT CASRPQYVNSPLHF NA TRBV19 large TRBJ1-6 14
TGTGCCAGCAGCGACCCCAGCCGGGACAGGGGTTCAGATACGCAGTATTTT CASSDPSRDRGSDTQYF TRBD1 TRBV7-9 NA TRBJ2-3 17
TGTGCCAGCAGTGTCAGGGACAGGGTTTTCGGAGAGACCCAGTACTTC CASSVRDRVFGETQYF TRBD1 TRBV6-1 NA TRBJ2-5 16
TGTGCCAGCAGCTTAGACCGCAATCAGCCCCAGCATTTT CASSLDRNQPQHF NA TRBV11-1 NA TRBJ1-5 13
TGTGCCAGTAGTAAGGACAGGGGAAGAGCCTACGAGCAGTACTTC CASSKDRGRAYEQYF TRBD1 TRBV19 medium-sized TRBJ2-7 15
TGTGCCAGCAGTATTCCGGGACAGGGGGCAATTGAGCAGTTCTTC CASSIPGQGAIEQFF TRBD1 TRBV28 NA TRBJ2-1 15
TGTGCCAGCAGTTTGTCCCCTAACAATGAGCAGTTCTTC CASSLSPNNEQFF NA TRBV27 NA TRBJ2-1 13
TGTGCCAGCAGTGAAGTTCGGGGATATCAGCCCCAGCATTTT CASSEVRGYQPQHF NA TRBV6-1 once TRBJ1-5 14
TGTGCCAGCACCCCAGGGGACACCATATATTTT CASTPGDTIYF NA TRBV25-1 hyperexpanded TRBJ1-3 11
TGTGCCAGCAGCGACCAAGATAATTCACCCCTCCACTTT CASSDQDNSPLHF NA TRBV6-5 NA TRBJ1-6 13
TGTGCCAGCTCACCAGGCCCCCCCCAGGGTGGAACTGAAGCTTTCTTT CASSPGPPQGGTEAFF NA TRBV18 few TRBJ1-1 16